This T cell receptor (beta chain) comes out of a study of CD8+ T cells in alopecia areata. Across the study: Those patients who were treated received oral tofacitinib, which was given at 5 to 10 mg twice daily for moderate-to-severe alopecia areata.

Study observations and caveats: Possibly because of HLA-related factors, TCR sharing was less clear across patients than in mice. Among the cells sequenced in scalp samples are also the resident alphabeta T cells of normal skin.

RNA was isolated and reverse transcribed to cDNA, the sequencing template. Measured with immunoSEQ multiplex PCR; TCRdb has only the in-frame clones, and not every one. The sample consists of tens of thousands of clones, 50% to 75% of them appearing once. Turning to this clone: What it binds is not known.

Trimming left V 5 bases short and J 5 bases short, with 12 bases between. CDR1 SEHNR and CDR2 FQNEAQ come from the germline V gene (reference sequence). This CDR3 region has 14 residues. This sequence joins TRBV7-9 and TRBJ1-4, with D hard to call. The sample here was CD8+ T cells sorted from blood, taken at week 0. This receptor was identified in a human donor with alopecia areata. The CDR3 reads CASSRTDQNEKLFF. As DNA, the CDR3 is TGTGCCAGCAGCCGGACGGACCAAAATGAAAAACTGTTTTTT.